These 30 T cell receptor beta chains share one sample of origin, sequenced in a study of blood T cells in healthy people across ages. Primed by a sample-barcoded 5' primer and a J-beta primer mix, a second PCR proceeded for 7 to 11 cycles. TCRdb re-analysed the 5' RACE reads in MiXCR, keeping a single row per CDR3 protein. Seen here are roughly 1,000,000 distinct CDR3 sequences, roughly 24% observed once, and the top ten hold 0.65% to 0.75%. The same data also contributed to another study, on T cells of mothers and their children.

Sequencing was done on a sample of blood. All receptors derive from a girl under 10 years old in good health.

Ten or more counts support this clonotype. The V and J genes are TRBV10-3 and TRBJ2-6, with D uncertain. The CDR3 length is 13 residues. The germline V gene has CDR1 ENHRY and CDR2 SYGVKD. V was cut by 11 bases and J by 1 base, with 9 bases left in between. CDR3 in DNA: TGTGCCGCGTCGACATCTGGGGCCAACGTCCTGACTTTC. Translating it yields CAASTSGANVLTF.

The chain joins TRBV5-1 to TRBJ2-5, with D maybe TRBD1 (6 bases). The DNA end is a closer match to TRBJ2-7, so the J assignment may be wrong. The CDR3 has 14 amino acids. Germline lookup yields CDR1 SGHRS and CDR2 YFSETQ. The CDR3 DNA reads TGCGCCAGCAGCTTGCAGGGGCCTCCTTACGAGCAGTACTTC. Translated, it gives CASSLQGPPYEQYF.

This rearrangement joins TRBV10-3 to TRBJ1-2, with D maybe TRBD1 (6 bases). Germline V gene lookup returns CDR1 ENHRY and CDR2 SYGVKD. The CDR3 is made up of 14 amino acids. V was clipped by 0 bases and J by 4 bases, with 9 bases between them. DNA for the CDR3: TGTGCCATCAGTGAGTCGCAGACAGGCTATGGCTACACCTTC. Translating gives CAISESQTGYGYTF.

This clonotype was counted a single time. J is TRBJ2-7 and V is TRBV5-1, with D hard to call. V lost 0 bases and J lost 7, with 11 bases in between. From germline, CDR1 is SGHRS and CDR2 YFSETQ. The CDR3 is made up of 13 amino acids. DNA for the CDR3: TGCGCCAGCAGCTTGGTCCTGGAGAGAGAGCAGTACTTC. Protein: CASSLVLEREQYF.

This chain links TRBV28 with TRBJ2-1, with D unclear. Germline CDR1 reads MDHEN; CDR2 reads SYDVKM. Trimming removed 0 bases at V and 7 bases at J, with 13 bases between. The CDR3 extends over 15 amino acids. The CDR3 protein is CASSLWAEALNEQFF. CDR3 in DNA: TGTGCCAGCAGTTTATGGGCCGAGGCCCTTAATGAGCAGTTCTTC. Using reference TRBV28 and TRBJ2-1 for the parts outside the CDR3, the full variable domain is DVKVTQSSRYLVKRTGEKVFLECVQDMDHENMFWYRQDPGLGLRLIYFSYDVKMKEKGDIPEGYSVSREKKERFSLILESASTNQTSMYLCASSLWAEALNEQFFGPGTRLTVL.

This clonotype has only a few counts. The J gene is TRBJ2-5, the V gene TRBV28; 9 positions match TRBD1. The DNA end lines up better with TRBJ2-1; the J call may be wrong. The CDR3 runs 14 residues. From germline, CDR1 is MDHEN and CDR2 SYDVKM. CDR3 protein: CASSVRDRENEQFF. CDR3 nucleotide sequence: TGTGCCAGCAGTGTTCGGGACAGGGAAAATGAGCAGTTCTTC.

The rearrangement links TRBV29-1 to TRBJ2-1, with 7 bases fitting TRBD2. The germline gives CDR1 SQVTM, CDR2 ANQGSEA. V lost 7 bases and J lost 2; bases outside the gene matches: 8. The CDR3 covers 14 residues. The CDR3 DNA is TGCAGCGCCCTCTGGGGGGGTACCTACAATGAGCAGTTCTTC. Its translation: CSALWGGTYNEQFF.

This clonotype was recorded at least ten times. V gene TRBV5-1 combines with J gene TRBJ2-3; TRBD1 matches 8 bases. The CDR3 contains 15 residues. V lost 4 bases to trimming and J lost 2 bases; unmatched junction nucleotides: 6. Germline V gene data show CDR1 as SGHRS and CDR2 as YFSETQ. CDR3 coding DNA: TGCGCCAGCAGCCTCGACAGGGGATACACAGATACGCAGTATTTT. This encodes CASSLDRGYTDTQYF.

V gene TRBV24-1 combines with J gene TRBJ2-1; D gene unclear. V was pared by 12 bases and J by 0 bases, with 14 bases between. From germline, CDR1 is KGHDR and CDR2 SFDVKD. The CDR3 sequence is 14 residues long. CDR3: CAPSRSSSYNEQFF. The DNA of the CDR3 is TGTGCCCCCTCCCGATCTAGCTCCTACAATGAGCAGTTCTTC.

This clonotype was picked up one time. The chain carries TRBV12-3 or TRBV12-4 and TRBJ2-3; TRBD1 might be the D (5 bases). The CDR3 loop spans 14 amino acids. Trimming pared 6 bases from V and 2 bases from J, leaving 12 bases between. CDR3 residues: CASSPIGDTDTQYF. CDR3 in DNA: TGTGCCAGCAGCCCCATAGGGGACACAGATACGCAGTATTTT.

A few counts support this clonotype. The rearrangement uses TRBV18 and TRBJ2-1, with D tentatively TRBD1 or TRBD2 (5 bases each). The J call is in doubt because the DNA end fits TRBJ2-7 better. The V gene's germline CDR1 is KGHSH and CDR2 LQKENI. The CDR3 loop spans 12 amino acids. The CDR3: CASSPDSGEQYF. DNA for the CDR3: TGTGCCAGCTCACCAGACAGCGGTGAGCAGTACTTC.

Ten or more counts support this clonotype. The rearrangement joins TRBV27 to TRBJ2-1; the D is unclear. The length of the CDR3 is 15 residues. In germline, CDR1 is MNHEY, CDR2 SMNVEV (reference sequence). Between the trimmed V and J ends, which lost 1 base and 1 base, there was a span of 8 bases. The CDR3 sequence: CASSLWSRSYNEQFF. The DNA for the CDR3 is TGTGCCAGCAGTTTATGGTCACGGTCCTACAATGAGCAGTTCTTC.

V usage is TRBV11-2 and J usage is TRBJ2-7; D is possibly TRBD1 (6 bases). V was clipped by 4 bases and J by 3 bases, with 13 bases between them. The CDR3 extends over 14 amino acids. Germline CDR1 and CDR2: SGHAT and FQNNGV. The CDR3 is CASSSGASFYEQYF. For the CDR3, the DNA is TGTGCCAGCAGCTCAGGGGCCTCCTTCTACGAGCAGTACTTC.

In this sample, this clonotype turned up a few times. CDR3: CASSLIGSLATEQFF. CDR3 nucleotide sequence: TGTGCCAGCAGCCTTATTGGTTCGTTGGCTACTGAGCAGTTCTTC. The chain couples TRBV7-8 to TRBJ2-7; no definite D call. The J call is in doubt because the DNA end fits TRBJ2-1 better. Germline V gene lookup returns CDR1 SGHVS and CDR2 FQNEAQ. This CDR3 is 15 amino acids long.

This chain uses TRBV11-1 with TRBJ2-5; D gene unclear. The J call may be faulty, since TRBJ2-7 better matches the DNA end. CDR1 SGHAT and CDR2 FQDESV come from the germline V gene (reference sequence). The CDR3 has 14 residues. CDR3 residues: CASSPASDRYEQYF. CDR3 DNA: TGTGCCAGCAGCCCAGCGTCGGACCGCTACGAGCAGTACTTC.

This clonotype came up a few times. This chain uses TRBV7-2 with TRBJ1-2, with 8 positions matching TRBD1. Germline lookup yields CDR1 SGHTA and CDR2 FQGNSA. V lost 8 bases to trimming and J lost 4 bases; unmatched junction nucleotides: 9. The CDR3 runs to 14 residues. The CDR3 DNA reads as TGTGCCAGCGGCATGACAGGGGCGGGCTATGGCTACACCTTC. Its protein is CASGMTGAGYGYTF.

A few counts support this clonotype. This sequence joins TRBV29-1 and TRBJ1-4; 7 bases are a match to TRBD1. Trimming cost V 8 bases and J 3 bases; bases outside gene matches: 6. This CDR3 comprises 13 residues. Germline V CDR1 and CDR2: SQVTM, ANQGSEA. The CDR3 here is CSYRDSANEKLFF. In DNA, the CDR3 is TGCAGCTACCGGGACAGTGCTAATGAAAAACTGTTTTTT.

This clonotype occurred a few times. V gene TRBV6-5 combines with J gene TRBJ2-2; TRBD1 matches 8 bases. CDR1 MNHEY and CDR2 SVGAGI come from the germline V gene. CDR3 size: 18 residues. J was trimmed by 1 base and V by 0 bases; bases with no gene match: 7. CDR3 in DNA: TGTGCCAGCAGTTACTCCTATGCCGGGACAGGGAACACCGGGGAGCTGTTTTTT. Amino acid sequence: CASSYSYAGTGNTGELFF.

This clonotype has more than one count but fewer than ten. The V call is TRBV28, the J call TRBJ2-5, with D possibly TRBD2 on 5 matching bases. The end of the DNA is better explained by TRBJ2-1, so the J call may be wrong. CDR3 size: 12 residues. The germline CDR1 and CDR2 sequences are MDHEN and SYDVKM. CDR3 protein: CASSFPSGEQFF. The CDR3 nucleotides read TGTGCCAGCAGTTTCCCCAGCGGTGAGCAGTTCTTC.

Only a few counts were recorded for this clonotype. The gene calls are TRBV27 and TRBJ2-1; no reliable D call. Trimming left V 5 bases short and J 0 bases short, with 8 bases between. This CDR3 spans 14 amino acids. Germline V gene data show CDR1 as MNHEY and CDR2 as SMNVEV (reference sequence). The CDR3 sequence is CASSPMYSYNEQFF. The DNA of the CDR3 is TGTGCCAGCAGTCCAATGTACTCCTACAATGAGCAGTTCTTC.

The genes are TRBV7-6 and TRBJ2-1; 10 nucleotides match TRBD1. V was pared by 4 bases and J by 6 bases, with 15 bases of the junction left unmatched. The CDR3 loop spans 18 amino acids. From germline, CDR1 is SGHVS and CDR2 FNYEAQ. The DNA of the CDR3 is TGTGCCAGCAGCTCGGCCTGGTTAGGGACAGGGGTTTTCAATGAGCAGTTCTTC. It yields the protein CASSSAWLGTGVFNEQFF.

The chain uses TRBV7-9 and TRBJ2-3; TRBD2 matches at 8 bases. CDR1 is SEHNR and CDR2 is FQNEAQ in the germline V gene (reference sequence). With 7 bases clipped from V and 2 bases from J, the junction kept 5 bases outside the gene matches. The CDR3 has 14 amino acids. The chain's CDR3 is CASNAGGLTDTQYF. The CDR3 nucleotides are TGTGCCAGCAACGCGGGAGGTCTCACAGATACGCAGTATTTT.

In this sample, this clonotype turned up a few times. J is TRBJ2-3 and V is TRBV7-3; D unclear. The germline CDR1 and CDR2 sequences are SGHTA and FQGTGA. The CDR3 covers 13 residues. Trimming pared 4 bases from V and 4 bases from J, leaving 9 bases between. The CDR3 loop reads CASSSEPPDTQYF. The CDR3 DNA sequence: TGTGCCAGCAGCTCCGAACCCCCAGATACGCAGTATTTT.

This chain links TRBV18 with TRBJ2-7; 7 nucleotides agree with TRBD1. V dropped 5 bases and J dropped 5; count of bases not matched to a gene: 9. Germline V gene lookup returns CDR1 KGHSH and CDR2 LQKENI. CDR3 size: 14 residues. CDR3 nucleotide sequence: TGTGCCAGCTCAACCCGACAGGGTCACGACGAGCAGTACTTC. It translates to CASSTRQGHDEQYF.

The CDR3 coding sequence is TGTGCCAGCCATGGGTTTTACAATGAGCAGTTCTTC. Its translation: CASHGFYNEQFF. The chain employs TRBV5-6 and TRBJ2-1; D call uncertain. V was cut by 7 bases and J by 4 bases, with 9 bases left in between. CDR1 is SGHDT and CDR2 is YYEEEE in the germline V gene. The CDR3 consists of 12 residues.

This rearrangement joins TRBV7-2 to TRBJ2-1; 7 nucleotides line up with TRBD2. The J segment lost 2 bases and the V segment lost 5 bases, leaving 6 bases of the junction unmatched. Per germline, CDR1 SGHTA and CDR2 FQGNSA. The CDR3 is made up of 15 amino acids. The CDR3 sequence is CASSRTSATYNEQFF. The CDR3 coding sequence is TGTGCCAGCAGCCGTACTAGCGCAACCTACAATGAGCAGTTCTTC.

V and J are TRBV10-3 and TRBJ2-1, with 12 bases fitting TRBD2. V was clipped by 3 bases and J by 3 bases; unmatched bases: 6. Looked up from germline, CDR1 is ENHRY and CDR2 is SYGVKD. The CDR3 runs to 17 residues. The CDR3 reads CAISDSGTSGRYNEQFF. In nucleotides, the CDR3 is TGTGCCATCAGTGACTCCGGGACTAGCGGGCGCTACAATGAGCAGTTCTTC.

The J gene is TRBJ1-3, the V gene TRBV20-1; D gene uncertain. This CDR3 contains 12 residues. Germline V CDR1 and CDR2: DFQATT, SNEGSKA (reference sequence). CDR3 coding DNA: TGCAGCGCGATTTATACTGGAAACACCATATATTTT. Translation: CSAIYTGNTIYF.

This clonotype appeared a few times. The CDR3 spells CASSPTSRGTQYF. Here the CDR3 DNA reads TGTGCCAGCAGCCCGACGAGCAGGGGTACGCAGTATTTT. The rearrangement joins TRBV11-3 to TRBJ2-3, with D possibly matching TRBD1 (6 bases). Deletions cut 5 bases from V and 8 bases from J, with 14 bases between. This CDR3 has 13 residues. Germline CDR1 is SGHNT and CDR2 is YENEEA.

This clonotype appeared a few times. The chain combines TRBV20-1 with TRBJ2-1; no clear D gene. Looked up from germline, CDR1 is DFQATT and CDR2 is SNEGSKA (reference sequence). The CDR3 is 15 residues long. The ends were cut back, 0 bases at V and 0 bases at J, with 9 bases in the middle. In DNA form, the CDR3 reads TGCAGTGCTAGAGATCGGGCTAGCTCCTACAATGAGCAGTTCTTC. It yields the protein CSARDRASSYNEQFF.